These 27 T cell receptor beta chains came from one sample sequenced in a study of blood T cells in healthy people across ages (dated by TCRdb to the mid-2010s). The method behind the library was 5' RACE. Sequencing took place on an Illumina HiSeq 2500. A second 7 to 11 cycle PCR used a sample-barcoded 5' primer and a J-beta primer mix. The raw public data were reprocessed by TCRdb itself: fastp quality trimming at Q25, MiXCR clonotype calling, in-frame beta chains only. Duplicate CDR3 protein sequences are folded into a single record with the most common DNA and genes. A total of 380,000 or so distinct CDR3 sequences appear in this sample, over 45% of them only once. The top ten clonotypes cover roughly 51% of the sample. The specimen sequenced was blood. Every receptor here comes from a man in his 60s in good health.

V and J are TRBV20-1 and TRBJ2-5; D possibly corresponds to TRBD2 (6 bases). V lost 6 bases, J lost 1 base, and 12 bases lay in between. Germline assignment: CDR1 DFQATT and CDR2 SNEGSKA (reference sequence). The CDR3 is 13 amino acids. The CDR3 loop reads CSAEGRLQETQYF. CDR3 nucleotides: TGCAGTGCGGAGGGACGTCTCCAAGAGACCCAGTACTTC.

This clonotype was observed a few times. The chain is built from TRBV12-3 or TRBV12-4 and TRBJ2-5; 9 nucleotides align to TRBD1. The CDR3 is 15 amino acids. With 4 bases clipped from V and 2 bases from J, the junction kept 5 bases outside the gene matches. In DNA, the CDR3 is TGTGCCAGCAGTTCCACGACAGGGGGACAAGAGACCCAGTACTTC. This codes for CASSSTTGGQETQYF.

The chain uses TRBV7-2 and TRBJ2-7; maybe TRBD1 (5 bases). The J call may not be correct, given that the DNA end is closer to TRBJ2-5. Per germline, CDR1 SGHTA and CDR2 FQGNSA. The CDR3 covers 14 residues. The DNA of the CDR3 is TGTGCCAGCAGCGAAAATAGGGGCTCCGGGACCCAGTACTTC. Encoded protein: CASSENRGSGTQYF.

The rearrangement joins TRBV5-1 to TRBJ2-7; the match to TRBD2 covers 12 bases. The CDR3 sequence is 14 residues long. J was trimmed by 7 bases and V by 4 bases; bases with no gene match: 6. Germline CDR1 reads SGHRS; CDR2 reads YFSETQ. The CDR3 DNA is TGCGCCAGCAGCCCAAGGACTAGCGGGGATGAGCAGTACTTC. As protein: CASSPRTSGDEQYF.

This clonotype was detected many times. This rearrangement joins TRBV29-1 to TRBJ2-5, with D perhaps TRBD1 (5 bases). This CDR3 has 15 amino acids. Trimming removed 4 bases from V and 0 bases from J, with 15 bases in between. Looked up from germline, CDR1 is SQVTM and CDR2 is ANQGSEA. CDR3 sequence: CSVATLQAYQETQYF. CDR3 bases: TGCAGCGTTGCGACTCTACAGGCGTACCAAGAGACCCAGTACTTC.

This clonotype has just a few counts. This rearrangement joins TRBV5-5 to TRBJ2-7; D unresolved. This CDR3 is 12 amino acids long. Germline V CDR1 and CDR2: SGHKS, YYEKEE (reference sequence). V was trimmed by 0 bases and J by 11 bases, leaving 12 bases between them. The CDR3 region is CASSLGAPWEYF. CDR3 nucleotide sequence: TGTGCCAGCAGCTTGGGGGCACCGTGGGAGTACTTC.

The count of this clonotype is one. The chain combines TRBV5-1 with TRBJ2-2; D might be TRBD1 or TRBD2, each matching 6 bases. V lost 1 base, J lost 3 bases, and 10 bases lay in between. This CDR3 is 15 amino acids long. The germline V gene has CDR1 SGHRS and CDR2 YFSETQ. The CDR3 nucleotides are TGCGCCAGCAGCTTGCCGGGGGCCGACACCGGGGAGCTGTTTTTT. It codes for CASSLPGADTGELFF.

Turning to this clonotype: A much larger clone differs from this one at a single base, so this may be a read error. The chain has TRBV10-2 and TRBJ2-3, with a possible D match to TRBD2 (6 bases). The CDR3 sequence is 13 residues long. CDR1 and CDR2 (germline): WSHSY, SAAADI. V gave up 4 bases and J gave up 6 bases, with 11 bases separating them. The CDR3 sequence: CASSGTSRDTQYF. DNA for the CDR3: TGCGCCAGCAGTGGAACTAGCCGGGATACGCAGTATTTT.

The genes are TRBV7-2 and TRBJ1-2; TRBD1 aligns across 9 bases. Germline values: CDR1 SGHTA, CDR2 FQGNSA. The length of the CDR3 is 14 residues. Trimming at V came to 3 bases and at J to 7 bases, leaving 6 bases not matched to a gene. CDR3 nucleotide sequence: TGTGCCAGCAGCTTGGACAGGGGAGAGCGTGGCTACACCTTC. The encoded protein is CASSLDRGERGYTF. Looking up the rest from reference TRBV7-2 and TRBJ1-2 gives the full variable domain: GAGVSQSPSNKVTEKGKDVELRCDPISGHTALYWYRQSLGQGLEFLIYFQGNSAPDKSGLPSDRFSAERTGGSVSTLTIQRTQQEDSAVYLCASSLDRGERGYTFGSGTRLTVV.

On this clonotype: Here the CDR3 omits its conserved ending phenylalanine or tryptophan, so a read error is the likely source. The rearrangement joins TRBV6-5 to TRBJ2-1, with D possibly matching TRBD1 (6 bases). The CDR3 length is 15 residues. Trimming left V 4 bases short and J 10 bases short, with 20 bases between. From germline, CDR1 is MNHEY and CDR2 SVGAGI. In DNA, the CDR3 is TGTGCCAGCAGTTTCCAACAGGGACGTGGTGACGAGCAGTTCTTG. Translated: CASSFQQGRGDEQFL.

The chain combines TRBV11-1 with TRBJ1-2; perhaps TRBD1 as D (5 bases). Per germline, CDR1 SGHAT and CDR2 FQDESV (reference sequence). The CDR3 spans 15 residues. Deletions cut 5 bases from V and 8 bases from J, with 21 bases between. CDR3 sequence (DNA): TGTGCCAGCAGCCTCAAACCAACAGGAGGGGCCGGCTACACCTTC. It translates to CASSLKPTGGAGYTF.

The rearrangement uses TRBV5-1 and TRBJ1-2; D unresolved. The CDR3 contains 14 residues. The V end was cut by 1 base, the J end by 3 bases, with 10 bases between. Per germline, CDR1 SGHRS and CDR2 YFSETQ. CDR3 nucleotide sequence: TGCGCCAGCAGCTTGACTCTTTCTGACTATGGCTACACCTTC. Translation: CASSLTLSDYGYTF.

In this sample, this clonotype turned up a few times. This rearrangement joins TRBV20-1 to TRBJ2-5, with D possibly TRBD2 on 6 matching bases. CDR3 size: 14 residues. With 0 bases removed from V and 7 bases from J, the gap between germline ends came to 15 bases. Germline assignment: CDR1 DFQATT and CDR2 SNEGSKA (reference sequence). The CDR3 nucleotides are TGCAGTGCTAGAGATCGGGAAGGGACTGGGACCCAGTACTTC. Protein product: CSARDREGTGTQYF.

This clonotype occurred a few times. The V call is TRBV6-5, the J call TRBJ2-3; weak D call: TRBD2 (5 bases). The germline CDR1 and CDR2 sequences are MNHEY and SVGAGI. Trimming shortened V by 7 bases and J by 1 base, and 18 bases separated the two germline ends. The CDR3 consists of 16 residues. In DNA form, the CDR3 reads TGTGCCAGCACCGAACTAGGTAGTTTCGGCACAGATACGCAGTATTTT. Translating gives CASTELGSFGTDTQYF.

This clonotype has only a few counts. The chain is built from TRBV12-3 or TRBV12-4 and TRBJ2-5; TRBD2 aligns across 7 bases. The CDR3 is 16 residues long. V shed 2 bases and J 11 bases; nucleotides not matched to a gene: 17. In nucleotides, the CDR3 is TGTGCCAGCAGTTTAAGGATCGCGGGGGAGACCAATGAGCAGTACTTC. Amino acid sequence: CASSLRIAGETNEQYF.

This chain joins TRBV29-1 and TRBJ2-5; 7 nucleotides agree with TRBD1. This CDR3 is 12 amino acids long. V lost 6 bases and J lost 3; bases outside the gene matches: 4. Germline values: CDR1 SQVTM, CDR2 ANQGSEA. Here the CDR3 reads CSVADRKETQYF. DNA of the CDR3: TGCAGCGTCGCGGACAGGAAAGAGACCCAGTACTTC.

This clonotype showed up just a few times. V gene TRBV9 combines with J gene TRBJ2-7; D might be TRBD1 (6 bases). The CDR3 runs 13 residues. Per germline, CDR1 SGDLS and CDR2 YYNGEE. With 4 bases removed from V and 5 bases from J, the gap between germline ends came to 13 bases. The CDR3 DNA sequence: TGTGCCAGCAGCCCACAGGGTACAGACGAGCAGTACTTC. This gives the protein CASSPQGTDEQYF.

There are a few counts of this clonotype. The chain is built from TRBV7-9 and TRBJ2-2; no reliable D call. The CDR3 spans 14 residues. Germline CDR1 and CDR2: SEHNR and FQNEAQ (reference sequence). Trimming took off 3 bases at V and 8 bases at J, with 13 bases between the two ends. The CDR3: CASSLTDPTGELFF. In DNA form, the CDR3 reads TGTGCCAGCAGCTTGACGGACCCAACAGGGGAGCTGTTTTTT.

The J gene is TRBJ1-5, the V gene TRBV7-9, with D perhaps TRBD1 (6 bases). Trimming took off 6 bases at V and 5 bases at J, with 17 bases between the two ends. There are 15 residues in the CDR3. CDR1 and CDR2 (germline): SEHNR, FQNEAQ (reference sequence). CDR3: CASSSAEGGDQPQHF. The CDR3 nucleotides are TGTGCCAGCAGTTCAGCGGAGGGGGGGGATCAGCCCCAGCATTTT.

This clonotype was seen at least ten times. The chain couples TRBV5-1 to TRBJ2-7, with D possibly called TRBD1 or TRBD2 (5 bases each). Trimming shortened V by 2 bases and J by 4 bases, and 7 bases separated the two germline ends. The CDR3 runs 12 residues. The V gene's germline CDR1 is SGHRS and CDR2 YFSETQ. The CDR3 sequence: CASSFGGYEQYF. The CDR3 DNA follows: TGCGCCAGCAGCTTTGGGGGATACGAGCAGTACTTC.

This chain connects TRBV5-1 to TRBJ2-5; no firm D call. This CDR3 region has 12 residues. Germline CDR1 SGHRS, CDR2 YFSETQ. Trimming removed 6 bases at V and 1 base at J, with 7 bases between. This CDR3 reads CASMGSQETQYF. The CDR3 DNA reads as TGCGCCAGCATGGGCAGCCAAGAGACCCAGTACTTC.

The chain is built from TRBV20-1 and TRBJ2-7; tentatively, D is TRBD2 (6 bases). V lost 2 bases, J lost 2 bases, and 16 bases lay in between. The CDR3 totals 15 residues. Looked up from germline, CDR1 is DFQATT and CDR2 is SNEGSKA (reference sequence). CDR3 region: CSARPSYGGPYEQYF. DNA for the CDR3: TGCAGTGCTAGACCCTCCTACGGGGGTCCCTACGAGCAGTACTTC.

The chain employs TRBV24-1 and TRBJ2-7, with D unresolved. CDR3 length equals 14 residues. V lost 3 bases to trimming and J lost 0 bases, with 8 bases between them. CDR1 is KGHDR, CDR2 SFDVKD, per germline. The CDR3 here is CATSDARASYEQYF. CDR3 DNA sequence: TGTGCCACCAGTGATGCTAGGGCCTCCTACGAGCAGTACTTC.

The CDR3 coding sequence is TGCGCCAGCAGCTTGGTTGGTAGCGGGGGACCTCAAGAGACCCAGTACTTC. It yields the protein CASSLVGSGGPQETQYF. The V gene is TRBV5-1, the J gene TRBJ2-5; 9 nucleotides match TRBD2. This CDR3 has 17 amino acids. Trimming removed 0 bases from V and 2 bases from J; junction bases left unmatched: 8. Germline V gene sequence: CDR1 SGHRS, CDR2 YFSETQ.

The chain has TRBV20-1 and TRBJ2-1; 11 bases line up with TRBD2. Germline CDR1 reads DFQATT; CDR2 reads SNEGSKA (reference sequence). V dropped 0 bases and J dropped 0; count of bases not matched to a gene: 10. The CDR3 is made up of 19 amino acids. The CDR3 sequence: CSAREWASGGLSSYNEQFF. The CDR3, as DNA: TGCAGTGCTAGAGAATGGGCTAGCGGGGGGTTGAGCTCCTACAATGAGCAGTTCTTC.

The CDR3 nucleotides read TGTGCCAGCGCCCGACAGGTTCGGAGCTACGAGCAGTACTTC. Protein product: CASARQVRSYEQYF. This sequence joins TRBV2 and TRBJ2-7; possible D gene TRBD1, 6 bases. Germline CDR1 is SNHLY and CDR2 is FYNNEI. The CDR3 consists of 14 residues. V was clipped by 8 bases and J by 3 bases, with 17 bases between them.

Comments on this clonotype: Sequence at one end of the junction differs from germline and may be a read error. CDR3 in DNA: TGTGCCGGCAGTGATAACAGGGGGCTGAACTATGGCTACACCTTC. Its translation: CAGSDNRGLNYGYTF. The chain carries TRBV25-1 and TRBJ1-2, with 9 bases aligning to TRBD1. This CDR3 is 15 amino acids long. Germline CDR1 is MGHDK and CDR2 is SYGVNS.